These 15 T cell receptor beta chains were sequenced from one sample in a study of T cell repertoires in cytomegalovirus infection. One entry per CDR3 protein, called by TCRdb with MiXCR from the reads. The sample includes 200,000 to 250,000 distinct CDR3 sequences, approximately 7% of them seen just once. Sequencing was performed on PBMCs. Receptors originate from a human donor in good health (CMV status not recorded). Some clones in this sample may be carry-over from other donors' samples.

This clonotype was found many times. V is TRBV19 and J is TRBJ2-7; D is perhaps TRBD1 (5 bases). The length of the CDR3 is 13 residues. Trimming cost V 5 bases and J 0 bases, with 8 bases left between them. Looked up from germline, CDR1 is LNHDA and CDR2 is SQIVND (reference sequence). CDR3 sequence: CASSPTASYEQYF. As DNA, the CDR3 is TGTGCCAGTAGTCCGACAGCCTCCTACGAGCAGTACTTC.

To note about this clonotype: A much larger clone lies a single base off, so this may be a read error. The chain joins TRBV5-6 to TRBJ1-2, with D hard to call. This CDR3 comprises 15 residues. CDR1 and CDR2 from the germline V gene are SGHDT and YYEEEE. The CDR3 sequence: CASSLGSSTRDGCTF. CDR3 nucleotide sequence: TGTGCCAGCAGCTTGGGGTCCTCGACACGGGATGGCTGCACCTTC.

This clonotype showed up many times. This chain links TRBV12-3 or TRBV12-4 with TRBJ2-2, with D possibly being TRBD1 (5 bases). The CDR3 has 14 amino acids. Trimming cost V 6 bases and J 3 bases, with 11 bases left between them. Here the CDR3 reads CASSPDTYTGELFF. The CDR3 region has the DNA TGTGCCAGCAGCCCGGACACCTACACCGGGGAGCTGTTTTTT.

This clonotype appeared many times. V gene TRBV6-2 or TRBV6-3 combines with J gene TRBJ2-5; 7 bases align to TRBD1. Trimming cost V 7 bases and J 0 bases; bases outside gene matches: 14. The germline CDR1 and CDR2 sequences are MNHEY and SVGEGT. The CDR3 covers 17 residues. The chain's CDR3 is CASTYLETGRDQETQYF. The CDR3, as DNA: TGTGCCAGCACCTATTTGGAGACAGGGCGTGACCAAGAGACCCAGTACTTC.

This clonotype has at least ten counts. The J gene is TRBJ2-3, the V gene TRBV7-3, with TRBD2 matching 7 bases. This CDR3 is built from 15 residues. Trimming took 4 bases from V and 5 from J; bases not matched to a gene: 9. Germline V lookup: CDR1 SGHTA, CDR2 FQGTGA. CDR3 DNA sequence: TGTGCCAGCAGCTCCCGGGGGGACCGGGGAGATACGCAGTATTTT. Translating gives CASSSRGDRGDTQYF.

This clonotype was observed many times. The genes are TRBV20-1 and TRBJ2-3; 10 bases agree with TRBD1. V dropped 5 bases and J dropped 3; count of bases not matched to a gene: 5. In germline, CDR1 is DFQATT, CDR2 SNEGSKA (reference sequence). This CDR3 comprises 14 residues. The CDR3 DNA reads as TGCAGTGCTCCGGGACAGGGGAGGACAGATACGCAGTATTTT. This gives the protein CSAPGQGRTDTQYF.

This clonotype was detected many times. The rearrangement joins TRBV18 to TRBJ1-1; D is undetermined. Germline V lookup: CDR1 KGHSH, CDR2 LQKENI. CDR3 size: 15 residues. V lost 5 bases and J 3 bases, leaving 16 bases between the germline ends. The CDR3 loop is CASSLPPKEDTEAFF. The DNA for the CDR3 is TGTGCCAGCTCATTACCCCCCAAAGAGGACACTGAAGCTTTCTTT. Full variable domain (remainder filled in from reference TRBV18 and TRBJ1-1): NAGVMQNPRHLVRRRGQEARLRCSPMKGHSHVYWYRQLPEEGLKFMVYLQKENIIDESGMPKERFSAEFPKEGPSILRIQQVVRGDSAAYFCASSLPPKEDTEAFFGQGTRLTVV.

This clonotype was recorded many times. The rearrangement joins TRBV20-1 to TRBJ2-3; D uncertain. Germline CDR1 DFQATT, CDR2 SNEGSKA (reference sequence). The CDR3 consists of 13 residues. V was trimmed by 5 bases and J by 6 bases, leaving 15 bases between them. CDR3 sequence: CSAASFVADTQYF. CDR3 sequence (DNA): TGCAGTGCTGCATCCTTCGTTGCGGATACGCAGTATTTT.

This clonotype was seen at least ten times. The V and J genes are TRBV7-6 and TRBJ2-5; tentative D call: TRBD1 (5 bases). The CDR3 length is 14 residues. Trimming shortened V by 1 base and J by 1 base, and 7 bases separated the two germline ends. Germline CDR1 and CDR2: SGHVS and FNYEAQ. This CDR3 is CASSLGQFQETQYF. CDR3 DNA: TGTGCCAGCAGCTTAGGACAGTTCCAAGAGACCCAGTACTTC.

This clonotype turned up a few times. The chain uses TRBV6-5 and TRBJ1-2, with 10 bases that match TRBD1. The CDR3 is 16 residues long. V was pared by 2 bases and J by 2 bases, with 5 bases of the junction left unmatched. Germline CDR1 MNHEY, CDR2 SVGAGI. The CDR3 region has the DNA TGTGCCAGCAGTTACGGATCGGGACAGGGGAACTATGGCTACACCTTC. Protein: CASSYGSGQGNYGYTF.

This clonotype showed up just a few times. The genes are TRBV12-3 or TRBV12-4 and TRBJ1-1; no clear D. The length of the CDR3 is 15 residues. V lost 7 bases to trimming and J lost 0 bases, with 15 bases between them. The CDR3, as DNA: TGTGCCAGCACCGGGTGGGCCAACATGAACACTGAAGCTTTCTTT. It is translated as CASTGWANMNTEAFF.

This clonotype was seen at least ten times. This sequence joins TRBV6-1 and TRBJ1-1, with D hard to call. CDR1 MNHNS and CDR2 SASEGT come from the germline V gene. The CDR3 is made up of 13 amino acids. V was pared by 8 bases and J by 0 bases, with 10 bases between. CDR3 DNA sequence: TGTGCCAGCGGTAAAGGGCTGAACACTGAAGCTTTCTTT. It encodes CASGKGLNTEAFF.

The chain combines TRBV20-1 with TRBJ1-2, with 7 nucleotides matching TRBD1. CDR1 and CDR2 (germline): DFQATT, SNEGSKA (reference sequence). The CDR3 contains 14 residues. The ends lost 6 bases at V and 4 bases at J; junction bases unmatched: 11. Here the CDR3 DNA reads TGCAGTGCCTTCTCCAGGGGGGGCGCCTATGGCTACACCTTC. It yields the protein CSAFSRGGAYGYTF.

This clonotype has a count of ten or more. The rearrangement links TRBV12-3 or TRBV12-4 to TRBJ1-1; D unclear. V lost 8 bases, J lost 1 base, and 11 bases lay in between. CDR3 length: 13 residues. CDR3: CASSSPGNTEAFF. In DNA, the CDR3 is TGTGCCAGCTCCTCGCCGGGGAACACTGAAGCTTTCTTT.

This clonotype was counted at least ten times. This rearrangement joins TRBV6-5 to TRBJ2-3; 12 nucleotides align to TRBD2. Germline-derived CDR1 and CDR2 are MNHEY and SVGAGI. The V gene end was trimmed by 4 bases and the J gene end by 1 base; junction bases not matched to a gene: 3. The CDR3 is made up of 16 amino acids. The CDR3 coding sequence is TGTGCCAGCAGTTCGACTAGCGGGGGTCGCACAGATACGCAGTATTTT. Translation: CASSSTSGGRTDTQYF.